Presented here are 32 T cell receptor beta chains from one specimen sequenced in a study of T-cell reconstitution after alpha-beta-depleted transplantation in children. The TCRbeta library was prepared with unique molecular identifiers. Using its own MiXCR run on the PCR reads, TCRdb lists one record per CDR3 protein. The sample carries some 280,000 distinct CDR3 sequences, nearly 10% recorded once. The specimen comprised PBMCs from the stem cell graft donor, sampled from the stem cell graft. Receptors originate from a human donor who donated a stem cell graft to a child with SCID.

This clonotype occurred many times. This chain links TRBV20-1 with TRBJ2-3, with D unclear. Germline V gene lookup returns CDR1 DFQATT and CDR2 SNEGSKA (reference sequence). This CDR3 region has 13 residues. Trimming took off 4 bases at V and 2 bases at J, with 10 bases between the two ends. CDR3 loop: CSATSALTDTQYF. The CDR3 DNA is TGCAGTGCTACGAGTGCACTCACAGATACGCAGTATTTT.

This clonotype has a handful of counts. The gene calls are TRBV14 and TRBJ1-2, with a possible D match to TRBD1 (5 bases). CDR1 and CDR2 (germline): SGHDN, FVKESK. The germline V and J ends were trimmed by 6 bases and 2 bases, with 10 bases remaining between them. The CDR3 runs to 13 residues. The CDR3 loop is CASSDEGNYGYTF. The CDR3 DNA sequence: TGTGCCAGCAGTGATGAGGGGAACTATGGCTACACCTTC.

The chain recombines TRBV12-3 or TRBV12-4 with TRBJ1-4, with D maybe TRBD1 (5 bases). The CDR3 is 16 amino acids. V gave up 6 bases and J gave up 0 bases, with 14 bases separating them. CDR3 in DNA: TGTGCCAGCAGAAGGGGCAGGAGGGCAACTAATGAAAAACTGTTTTTT. Translating it yields CASRRGRRATNEKLFF.

The chain couples TRBV12-3 or TRBV12-4 to TRBJ2-7, with D uncertain. With 3 bases removed from V and 2 bases from J, the gap between germline ends came to 8 bases. The CDR3 runs to 13 residues. In DNA, the CDR3 is TGTGCCAGCAGTTTGAACGGAGCCTACGAGCAGTACTTC. Its protein product is CASSLNGAYEQYF.

Concerning this clonotype: A much larger clone differs from this one at a single base, so this may be a read error. The V call is TRBV3-1, the J call TRBJ2-1, with a tentative D call TRBD1 (6 bases). The germline gives CDR1 LGHDT, CDR2 YNNKEL (reference sequence). CDR3 length equals 15 residues. This CDR3 reads CATSLRQVPSVEQFF. For the CDR3, the DNA is TGTGCCACCAGCCTCCGACAGGTCCCGAGCGTCGAGCAGTTCTTC.

The rearrangement joins TRBV5-1 to TRBJ2-3; 7 nucleotides align to TRBD2. CDR1 is SGHRS and CDR2 is YFSETQ in the germline V gene. The V gene end was trimmed by 3 bases and the J gene end by 2 bases; junction bases not matched to a gene: 3. The CDR3 is 14 residues long. This CDR3 is CASSWLAVTDTQYF. The CDR3, as DNA: TGCGCCAGCAGCTGGCTAGCGGTCACAGATACGCAGTATTTT.

The chain employs TRBV19 and TRBJ1-1; D unresolved. The CDR3 contains 14 residues. Trimming took off 5 bases at V and 4 bases at J, with 14 bases between the two ends. Germline V gene sequence: CDR1 LNHDA, CDR2 SQIVND (reference sequence). The DNA for the CDR3 is TGTGCCAGTAGTCTCGCCCGGGGTGCCACTGAAGCTTTCTTT. Its protein product is CASSLARGATEAFF.

This clonotype was seen a few times. The chain has TRBV4-1 and TRBJ2-2, with TRBD2 as a possible D gene (5 bases). This CDR3 spans 15 amino acids. Germline-derived CDR1 and CDR2 are MGHRA and YSYEKL. Trimming left V 3 bases short and J 4 bases short, with 12 bases between. The CDR3 reads CASSQVLVVTGELFF. Written as DNA, the CDR3 is TGCGCCAGCAGCCAGGTACTAGTCGTCACCGGGGAGCTGTTTTTT.

The V gene is TRBV12-3 or TRBV12-4, the J gene TRBJ1-2; D gene unclear. This CDR3 comprises 15 residues. Between the trimmed V and J ends, which lost 2 bases and 3 bases, there was a span of 13 bases. DNA for the CDR3: TGTGCCAGCAGTTTACCTCCCTTGAGGGACTATGGCTACACCTTC. It is translated as CASSLPPLRDYGYTF.

The chain is built from TRBV6-5 and TRBJ2-4, with TRBD1 identical over 9 bases. Germline V gene data show CDR1 as MNHEY and CDR2 as SVGAGI. The V and J ends lost 6 bases and 2 bases, in that order; junction bases with no gene match: 8. The CDR3 extends over 16 amino acids. The CDR3: CASRYRTGVTKNIQYF. In DNA form, the CDR3 reads TGTGCCAGCAGATATAGGACAGGGGTTACCAAAAACATTCAGTACTTC.

In its sample, this clonotype was seen many times. The DNA for the CDR3 is TGCAGCGGGGGGGGCAGGGAAAAACTGTTTTTT. This sequence encodes CSGGGREKLFF. The genes are TRBV29-1 and TRBJ1-4, with D tentatively TRBD1 (6 bases). CDR1 is SQVTM, CDR2 ANQGSEA, per germline. The CDR3 is 11 amino acids. V lost 7 bases, J lost 8 bases, and 11 bases lay in between.

Written as DNA, the CDR3 is TGCGCCAGCCGGACAGGGGACGCCGGGGAGCTGTTTTTT. Its protein product is CASRTGDAGELFF. J is TRBJ2-2 and V is TRBV5-1; TRBD1 aligns across 9 bases. The CDR3 is 13 residues long. V dropped 7 bases and J dropped 6; count of bases not matched to a gene: 4. Germline lookup yields CDR1 SGHRS and CDR2 YFSETQ.

This clonotype was seen a handful of times. The chain carries TRBV7-9 and TRBJ1-5; 8 bases map to TRBD1. The CDR3 spans 14 residues. Germline-derived CDR1 and CDR2 are SEHNR and FQNEAQ (reference sequence). Germline trimming cut 3 bases from V and 5 bases from J; bases unmatched to any gene: 3. CDR3 loop: CASSLTGEYQPQHF. The CDR3 DNA sequence: TGTGCCAGCAGCTTGACAGGGGAGTATCAGCCCCAGCATTTT.

This clonotype was counted ten times or more. V usage is TRBV12-3 or TRBV12-4 and J usage is TRBJ1-1, with D uncertain. CDR3 length: 13 residues. The V and J ends lost 7 bases and 3 bases respectively, with 12 bases between them. This chain's CDR3 is CASNPRADTEAFF. Here the CDR3 DNA reads TGTGCCAGCAACCCGAGGGCAGACACTGAAGCTTTCTTT.

This clonotype was seen a handful of times. V and J are TRBV10-3 and TRBJ2-7; D possibly corresponds to TRBD2 (7 bases). This CDR3 is built from 15 residues. V shed 0 bases and J shed 3 bases, with 12 bases lying between them. Germline lookup yields CDR1 ENHRY and CDR2 SYGVKD. CDR3 sequence (DNA): TGTGCCATCAGTGAGTCGGGGGGGCAAGACTACGAGCAGTACTTC. Amino acids: CAISESGGQDYEQYF.

In its sample, this clonotype was seen many times. In DNA, the CDR3 is TGCGCCAGCACCGGGGGGGATGAGCAGTTCTTC. Its protein product is CASTGGDEQFF. The chain employs TRBV5-1 and TRBJ2-1; 8 bases agree with TRBD2. The ends lost 6 bases at V and 8 bases at J; junction bases unmatched: 1. This CDR3 region has 11 residues. In germline, CDR1 is SGHRS, CDR2 YFSETQ.

This chain uses TRBV5-1 with TRBJ2-6, with no clear D. This CDR3 is 17 amino acids long. The germline V gene encodes CDR1 SGHRS and CDR2 YFSETQ. Trimming took off 0 bases at V and 0 bases at J, with 10 bases between the two ends. In nucleotides, the CDR3 is TGCGCCAGCAGCTTGGTTGGCAGATTCTCTGGGGCCAACGTCCTGACTTTC. It codes for CASSLVGRFSGANVLTF. Full variable domain (remainder filled in from reference TRBV5-1 and TRBJ2-6): KAGVTQTPRYLIKTRGQQVTLSCSPISGHRSVSWYQQTPGQGLQFLFEYFSETQRNKGNFPGRFSGRQFSNSRSEMNVSTLELGDSALYLCASSLVGRFSGANVLTFGAGSRLTVL.

This clonotype was found many times. The chain is built from TRBV2 and TRBJ2-7, with D possibly being TRBD1 (5 bases). V was shortened by 10 bases and J by 4 bases, with 26 bases between the two germline ends. CDR1 is SNHLY, CDR2 FYNNEI, per germline. The CDR3 runs to 16 residues. CDR3 in amino acids: CATDRQGSPQVYEQYF. For the CDR3, the DNA is TGTGCCACAGATCGGCAGGGCTCCCCCCAAGTATACGAGCAGTACTTC. The variable domain in full, with the rest retrieved from reference TRBV2 and TRBJ2-7, is EPEVTQTPSHQVTQMGQEVILRCVPISNHLYFYWYRQILGQKVEFLVSFYNNEISEKSEIFDDQFSVERPDGSNFTLKIRSTKLEDSAMYFCATDRQGSPQVYEQYFGPGTRLTVT.

The chain recombines TRBV5-1 with TRBJ2-7; weak D call: TRBD1 (5 bases). The CDR3 spans 13 residues. The germline V and J ends were trimmed by 0 bases and 6 bases, with 10 bases remaining between them. Per germline, CDR1 SGHRS and CDR2 YFSETQ. CDR3 coding DNA: TGCGCCAGCAGCTTGGCACAGGTGGGCGAGCAGTACTTC. Translating it yields CASSLAQVGEQYF. Supplemented by reference TRBV5-1 and TRBJ2-7, the full variable domain reads KAGVTQTPRYLIKTRGQQVTLSCSPISGHRSVSWYQQTPGQGLQFLFEYFSETQRNKGNFPGRFSGRQFSNSRSEMNVSTLELGDSALYLCASSLAQVGEQYFGPGTRLTVT.

This chain's CDR3 is CASSPSASGGGDTQYF. CDR3 bases: TGCGCCAGCAGCCCCTCGGCTAGCGGGGGAGGAGATACGCAGTATTTT. V gene TRBV5-1 combines with J gene TRBJ2-3, with 10 bases identical to TRBD2. V shed 4 bases and J 5 bases; nucleotides not matched to a gene: 10. There are 16 residues in the CDR3. Looked up from germline, CDR1 is SGHRS and CDR2 is YFSETQ.

The J gene is TRBJ2-5, the V gene TRBV20-1; D is ambiguous. Trimming removed 1 base at V and 1 base at J, with 7 bases between. CDR3 length: 13 residues. CDR1 is DFQATT, CDR2 SNEGSKA, per germline (reference sequence). The CDR3 sequence: CSARGARQETQYF. CDR3 DNA sequence: TGCAGTGCTAGAGGGGCCCGCCAAGAGACCCAGTACTTC.

In its sample, this clonotype was seen many times. This chain uses TRBV12-3 or TRBV12-4 with TRBJ1-2; D is ambiguous. The CDR3 extends over 13 amino acids. Trimming left V 0 bases short and J 8 bases short, with 10 bases between. For the CDR3, the DNA is TGTGCCAGCAGTTTAGCAGGTCTTTTCGGCTACACCTTC. It is translated as CASSLAGLFGYTF.

The chain links TRBV18 to TRBJ1-5; 7 nucleotides align to TRBD1. Germline V lookup: CDR1 KGHSH, CDR2 LQKENI. The junction had 4 bases not matched to a gene; V was cut back by 4 bases and J by 7 bases. This CDR3 comprises 13 residues. The chain's CDR3 is CASSLGQEQPQHF. For the CDR3, the DNA is TGTGCCAGCTCACTAGGACAGGAACAGCCCCAGCATTTT.

The chain is built from TRBV5-1 and TRBJ2-1; 14 nucleotides align to TRBD2. J gave up 6 bases and V 3 bases, and 8 bases lay outside the gene matches. The CDR3 sequence is 17 residues long. The germline V gene has CDR1 SGHRS and CDR2 YFSETQ. The CDR3 region is CASSSTSGGAIPNEQFF. The CDR3 DNA sequence: TGCGCCAGCAGCTCGACTAGCGGGGGGGCAATTCCCAATGAGCAGTTCTTC.

This clonotype was observed a few times. The gene calls are TRBV11-3 and TRBJ1-1; D remains ambiguous. The CDR3 is 15 amino acids. In germline, CDR1 is SGHNT, CDR2 YENEEA. V was pared by 0 bases and J by 2 bases, with 10 bases between. The CDR3 loop is CASSLDLRTNTEAFF. As DNA, the CDR3 is TGTGCCAGCAGCTTAGATCTACGGACTAACACTGAAGCTTTCTTT.

V usage is TRBV5-5 and J usage is TRBJ2-5, with D tentatively TRBD2 (6 bases). The length of the CDR3 is 14 residues. Germline assignment: CDR1 SGHKS and CDR2 YYEKEE (reference sequence). V was clipped by 0 bases and J by 2 bases, with 8 bases between them. CDR3 in DNA: TGTGCCAGCAGCTTGGAGACTAGACAAGAGACCCAGTACTTC. This translates into CASSLETRQETQYF.

This clonotype was seen a few times. The chain links TRBV24-1 to TRBJ2-1, with 12 nucleotides matching TRBD2. The CDR3 is made up of 16 amino acids. V shed 0 bases, J shed 5 bases, and the junction held 1 base outside the gene matches. Germline-derived CDR1 and CDR2 are KGHDR and SFDVKD. The CDR3 reads CATSDLPSGGDNEQFF. The CDR3 nucleotides read TGTGCCACCAGTGATTTGCCTAGCGGGGGGGACAATGAGCAGTTCTTC.

The chain recombines TRBV4-2 with TRBJ2-7; D is unresolved. Germline CDR1 is LGHNA and CDR2 is YNFKEQ. The CDR3 totals 14 residues. V was clipped by 0 bases and J by 4 bases, with 10 bases between them. CDR3 protein: CASSQDRQLYEQYF. The CDR3, as DNA: TGTGCCAGCAGCCAAGATAGGCAGCTATACGAGCAGTACTTC.

The chain combines TRBV5-6 with TRBJ2-5, with D possibly matching TRBD1 (7 bases). Trimming took 0 bases from V and 4 from J, leaving 13 bases between them. CDR1 is SGHDT, CDR2 YYEEEE, per germline. The CDR3 runs to 15 residues. In DNA, the CDR3 is TGTGCCAGCAGCTTGGGGAGACAGGGAGGAGAGACCCAGTACTTC. It yields the protein CASSLGRQGGETQYF.

Only a few counts were recorded for this clonotype. The V gene is TRBV5-6, the J gene TRBJ2-1; TRBD2 aligns across 8 bases. Germline V CDR1 and CDR2: SGHDT, YYEEEE. V shed 4 bases and J 0 bases; nucleotides not matched to a gene: 6. The CDR3 is 16 amino acids. CDR3 DNA sequence: TGTGCCAGCAGCCCCCGGGGGGGCGCCTCCTACAATGAGCAGTTCTTC. Translating gives CASSPRGGASYNEQFF.

V is TRBV12-3 or TRBV12-4 and J is TRBJ1-2; 10 bases align to TRBD1. The CDR3 has 14 residues. V was pared by 6 bases and J by 8 bases, with 9 bases of the junction left unmatched. For the CDR3, the DNA is TGTGCCAGCAGCCGGGAGGGACAGGGGTTGGGCTACACCTTC. Encoded protein: CASSREGQGLGYTF.

At least ten counts were recorded for this clonotype. This chain uses TRBV5-1 with TRBJ2-5; D not certain. The CDR3 is 14 amino acids. Germline V CDR1 and CDR2: SGHRS, YFSETQ. Trimming cost V 1 base and J 1 base, with 8 bases left between them. The CDR3 sequence is CASSLFGVQETQYF. Written as DNA, the CDR3 is TGCGCCAGCAGCTTGTTTGGAGTCCAAGAGACCCAGTACTTC.